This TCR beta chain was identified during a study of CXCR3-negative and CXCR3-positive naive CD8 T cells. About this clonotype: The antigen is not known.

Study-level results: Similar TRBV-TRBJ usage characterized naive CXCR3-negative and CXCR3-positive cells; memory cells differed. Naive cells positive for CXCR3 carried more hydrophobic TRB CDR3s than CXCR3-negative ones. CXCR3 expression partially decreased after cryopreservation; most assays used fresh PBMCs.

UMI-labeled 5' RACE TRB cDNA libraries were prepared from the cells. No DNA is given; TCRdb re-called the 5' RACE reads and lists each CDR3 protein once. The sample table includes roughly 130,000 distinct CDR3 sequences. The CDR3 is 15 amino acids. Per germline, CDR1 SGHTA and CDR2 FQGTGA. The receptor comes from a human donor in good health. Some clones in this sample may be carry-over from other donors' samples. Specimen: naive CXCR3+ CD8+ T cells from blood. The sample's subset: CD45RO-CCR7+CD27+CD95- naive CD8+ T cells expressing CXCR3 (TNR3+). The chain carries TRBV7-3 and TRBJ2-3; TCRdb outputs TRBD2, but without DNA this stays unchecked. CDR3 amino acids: CASSYLGSSTDTQYF.